The rows below give T cell receptor beta chains drawn from one sample of a study of blood T cell repertoires in COVID-19. Repertoires were generated with immunoSEQ multiplex PCR, while TCRdb's copy carries only in-frame clones and drops some. The sample lists fewer than 400,000 clones; about 85% were seen once. The specimen was PBMCs or T cells enriched from blood (not recorded which). Receptors originate from a woman younger than 45 who had been exposed to COVID-19. The CDR3 runs from the conserved cysteine through the conserved F or W. The order of the fields is J gene, clone size, D gene, V gene, CDR3 DNA, CDR3 protein. A D gene is named only where the DNA matches it firmly. Clone size is shown for a subset of rows, as once, few, many or a class of expanded clone.

TRBJ1-3 . TRBD1 TRBV10-3 TGTGCCATAGGACAGGGGATCTCTGGAAACACCATATATTTT CAIGQGISGNTIYF
TRBJ2-7 . TRBD1 TRBV3-1/TRBV3-2 TGTGCCAGCAGCCCACCCGGGACAGCTACCTACGAGCAGTACTTC CASSPPGTATYEQYF
TRBJ2-3 . TRBD1 TRBV29-1 TGCAGCGTTGAAGTGGGACAGGGGAAAACAGATACGCAGTATTTT CSVEVGQGKTDTQYF
TRBJ1-6 . TRBD1 TRBV14 TGTGCCAGCAGTCAAATACAGGGGTACAATTCACCCCTCCACTTT CASSQIQGYNSPLHF
TRBJ1-3 . . TRBV7-9 TGTGCCAGCAGCGTCGGTCCGGCTGGAAACACCATATATTTT CASSVGPAGNTIYF
TRBJ2-7 . TRBD2 TRBV7-9 TGTGCCAGCAGCCTAACTAGCGGGGGGTCCTACGAGCAGTACTTC CASSLTSGGSYEQYF
TRBJ1-4 . . TRBV9 TGTGCCAGCACTCGGGGGGGGAGTAATGAAAAACTGTTTTTT CASTRGGSNEKLFF
TRBJ1-5 few . TRBV24-1 TGTGCCACCAGTGATGCGGGGAGTAGCAATCAGCCCCAGCATTTT CATSDAGSSNQPQHF
TRBJ2-2 . . TRBV6-5 TGTGCCAGCAGTTCCGTCGGGGAGCTGTTTTTT CASSSVGELFF
TRBJ1-6 . . TRBV6-5 TGTGCCAGCAGTTCGTTCAGGCAGATGTCACCCCTCCACTTT CASSSFRQMSPLHF
TRBJ1-3 . . TRBV30 TGTGCCTGGAGTGATCAGGGACTTTTTAGGGACACCATATATTTT CAWSDQGLFRDTIYF
TRBJ1-4 . . TRBV28 TGTGCCAGCAGTACCCCAGGGCGAGAACTGTTTTTT CASSTPGRELFF
TRBJ1-2 . TRBD1 TRBV9 TGTGCCAGCAGCACGAGGGGGGACAGGGCTAATGGCTACACCTTC CASSTRGDRANGYTF
TRBJ1-1 . . TRBV28 TGTGCCAGCAGCTTAATGGGCACCCGAAATGAAGCTTTCTTT CASSLMGTRNEAFF
TRBJ1-2 . . TRBV5-6 TGTGCCAGCAGCCCCCCAGAGGGTCGGGGCTACACCTTC CASSPPEGRGYTF
TRBJ2-5 . TRBD2 TRBV9 TGTGCCAGCAGCAACAACCGACTAGCGGGGATGCAAGAGACCCAGTACTTC CASSNNRLAGMQETQYF
TRBJ2-1 . . TRBV5-1 TGCGCCAGCAGCTTGGTCGGGATCATAGTTGAGCAGTTCTTC CASSLVGIIVEQFF
TRBJ2-5 . TRBD2 TRBV7-6 TGTGCCAGCAGCTTAGGTGCTAGCGGGGGTGATACCCAGTACTTC CASSLGASGGDTQYF
TRBJ1-5 few TRBD1 TRBV29-1 TGCAGCGTTTCTGGACAGGGTAATCAGCCCCAGCATTTT CSVSGQGNQPQHF
TRBJ1-2 . . TRBV6-1 TGTGCCAGCAGTGATGAGGGTACAATAGCGGGGGATGGCTACACCTTC CASSDEGTIAGDGYTF
TRBJ1-1 . TRBD1 TRBV10-3 TGTGCCATCAGTGTGGTGACAGGGTTGAACACTGAAGCTTTCTTT CAISVVTGLNTEAFF
TRBJ1-6 . . TRBV5-1 TGCGCCAGCAGCACCCGGTGGGAGAATAATTCACCCCTCCACTTT CASSTRWENNSPLHF
TRBJ1-1 . TRBD1 TRBV11-2 TGTGCCAGCACAACAGGGGGCACTGAAGCTTTCTTT CASTTGGTEAFF
TRBJ2-1 . . TRBV6-5 TGTGCCAGCACGGACTACACCAATGAGCAGTTCTTC CASTDYTNEQFF
TRBJ1-2 . . TRBV4-3 TGCGCCAGCAGCCAAGATTTTTCAGGGCCTAGCTATGGCTACACCTTC CASSQDFSGPSYGYTF
TRBJ2-1 . TRBD1 TRBV6-5 TGTGCCAGCAGCTCAAGACAGGGGCTTAGTGAGCAGTTCTTC CASSSRQGLSEQFF
TRBJ2-7 . TRBD2 TRBV5-1 TGCGCCAGCAGCCTGGCGAGGGTAAGTAGCGGGCTGAAATCCTACGAGCAGTACTTC CASSLARVSSGLKSYEQYF
TRBJ1-4 . TRBD1 TRBV30 TGTGCCTGGAGTGTACTCCGACAGGGAATTTCTTTT CAWSVLRQGISF